This is a list of T cell receptor beta chains from one sample in a study of Ad26.COV2.S vaccination and SARS-CoV-2 variants. TCRdb's table, derived via immunoSEQ multiplex PCR, lists solely in-frame clones and lacks some. Found here are over 400,000 clones, nearly 90% of them singletons; the top ten hold 2% to 3%. This specimen was peripheral blood, taken in a trial of Ad26.COV2.S vaccine versus placebo. The receptors come from a person aged 18-60 years who received the Ad26.COV2.S COVID-19 vaccine or a placebo. Both conserved end residues are part of each CDR3. The D gene is left open where the match is weak. Clone size, where shown, is once, few, many, or a class for clones that have expanded.

j_gene,abundance,v_gene,d_gene,CDR3nt,CDR3aa
TRBJ1-2,-,TRBV28,-,TGTGCCAGCAGCCTCCGACAGTACTATGGCTACACCTTC,CASSLRQYYGYTF
TRBJ2-1,-,TRBV24-1,-,TGTGCCACCAGTGATTTAGGAGACGGGGGCGATGAGCAGTTCTTC,CATSDLGDGGDEQFF
TRBJ1-5,-,TRBV7-8,TRBD1,TGTGCCAGCAGCTTAGATTTCTCGGACAGGGCACATCAGCCCCAGCATTTT,CASSLDFSDRAHQPQHF
TRBJ2-3,-,TRBV9,TRBD1,TGTGCCAGCAGCGCGGGACAGGGAGCCGATACGCAGTATTTT,CASSAGQGADTQYF
TRBJ2-7,-,TRBV18,-,TGTGCCAGCTCACCTATAAACAGGGAACACGAGCAGTACTTC,CASSPINREHEQYF
TRBJ2-1,-,TRBV9,TRBD1,TGTGCCAGCAGCGTTGACAGGGACCGCGATGAGCAGTTCTTC,CASSVDRDRDEQFF
TRBJ1-5,-,TRBV28,TRBD1,TGTGCCAGCAGTCCCAGACAGGGGAGAGATCAGCCCCAGCATTTT,CASSPRQGRDQPQHF
TRBJ2-1,-,TRBV28,-,TGTGCCAGCAGTTACACTAAAGCTCCAAACAATGAGCAGTTCTTC,CASSYTKAPNNEQFF
TRBJ1-6,-,TRBV6-5,-,TGTGCCAGCAGTTCCGAGTTACTTAATTCACCCCTCCACTTT,CASSSELLNSPLHF
TRBJ1-4,-,TRBV20-1,-,TGCAGTGCTAGTTCGTTGCCGGAAAAACTGTTTTTT,CSASSLPEKLFF
TRBJ1-2,-,TRBV5-1,TRBD1,TGCGCCAGCAGCTTGGTCGCTGGGACAGGTGCGGGGGGCTACACCTTC,CASSLVAGTGAGGYTF
TRBJ1-4,-,TRBV7-9,-,TGTGCCAGCAGCCCAGACAGGCCAAAACTGTTTTTT,CASSPDRPKLFF
TRBJ1-1,-,TRBV2,TRBD1,TGTGCCAGCAGTTTCACAGGGGGCGGTCTGAACACTGAAGCTTTCTTT,CASSFTGGGLNTEAFF
TRBJ2-3,-,TRBV18,-,TGTGCCAGCTCCCTGACTGAGAGAGATACGCAGTATTTT,CASSLTERDTQYF
TRBJ1-2,-,TRBV5-5,-,TGTGCCAGCAGCTTGGTGAGGGTTGGCTACACCTTC,CASSLVRVGYTF
TRBJ1-1,-,TRBV5-6,-,TGTGCCAGCAGGGTACAGGGAATCACTGAAGCTTTCTTT,CASRVQGITEAFF
TRBJ2-5,-,TRBV11-2,-,TGTGCCAGCAGCTCCCCAGGGCTGTACCAAGAGACCCAGTACTTC,CASSSPGLYQETQYF
TRBJ1-5,-,TRBV1,-,TGCACCAGCAGCTTTTGGGGGGGAGGGGACCCACTGTGTAGCAATCAGCCCCAGCATTTT,CTSSFWGGGDPLCSNQPQHF
TRBJ1-1,-,TRBV11-2,-,TGTGCCAGCAGCTTATTGTTTGGTGATAGGGGAAGAACTGAAGCTTTCTTT,CASSLLFGDRGRTEAFF
TRBJ2-5,-,TRBV4-3,TRBD1,TGCGCCAGCAGCCAAGATTTAGGACAGGGTGGATTAGGAGAGACCCAGTACTTC,CASSQDLGQGGLGETQYF
TRBJ2-7,-,TRBV5-1,TRBD2,TGCGCCAGCAGCCCACCGGGACTAGCGGGGGGGTACGAGCAGTACTTC,CASSPPGLAGGYEQYF
TRBJ2-5,-,TRBV20-1,-,TGCAGTGCTAGTTTCACCGGAGGGGACCAGTACTTC,CSASFTGGDQYF
TRBJ1-1,-,TRBV19,-,TGTGCCAGTAGTATTGGTAGGTCCACTGAAGCTTTCTTT,CASSIGRSTEAFF
TRBJ2-5,-,TRBV9,-,TGTGCCAGCAGCGTAGCCGGGCTAGCTGGAGTGACCCAGTACTTC,CASSVAGLAGVTQYF
TRBJ2-2,-,TRBV2,TRBD1,TGTGCCAGCGGATTACAGGGGACCGGGGAGCTGTTTTTT,CASGLQGTGELFF
TRBJ2-2,-,TRBV7-3,TRBD1,TGTGCCAGCAAGGGGACAGGGGGAACCGGGGAGCTGTTTTTT,CASKGTGGTGELFF
TRBJ1-1,-,TRBV19,-,TGTGCCACCCGACCGGAGACGAACACTGAAGCTTTCTTT,CATRPETNTEAFF
TRBJ1-6,-,TRBV4-3,-,TGCGCCAGCAGCCAAACCGCAGGGGAGGGTTATTCACCCCTCCACTTT,CASSQTAGEGYSPLHF
TRBJ2-7,-,TRBV29-1,TRBD1,TGCAGCGTAGAGGACAGGGAAGGGGTGTACGAGCAGTACTTC,CSVEDREGVYEQYF
TRBJ2-1,once,TRBV7-3,-,TGTGCCAGCAGTCCAGGGATCGGACTCAACCCGTTCTTC,CASSPGIGLNPFF
TRBJ1-2,-,TRBV6-5,-,TGTGCCAGCAGCGTTTCGGCAGGGGAGGGCTACACCTTC,CASSVSAGEGYTF
TRBJ2-1,once,TRBV7-2,TRBD2,TGTGCCAGCAGGAAAGCGGGAACTAACAATGAGCAGTTCTTC,CASRKAGTNNEQFF
TRBJ1-3,-,TRBV9,-,TGTGCCAGCAGCGTAGGACAGGGAAACACCATATATTTT,CASSVGQGNTIYF
TRBJ2-1,-,TRBV4-3,TRBD2,TGCGCCAGCAGCCAAGAGCCTTCCCGCGGGAGGGCCGGGAATGAGCAGTTCTTC,CASSQEPSRGRAGNEQFF
TRBJ2-2,few,TRBV2,-,TGTGCCAGCAGTGGGACGGGGGAGCTGTTTTTT,CASSGTGELFF
TRBJ2-3,-,TRBV7-9,-,TGTGCCAGCACCCCGAACCCGACAGATACGCAGTATTTT,CASTPNPTDTQYF
TRBJ1-3,-,TRBV28,-,TGTGCCAGCAGTTATGGGTTTTCTGGAAACACCATATATTTT,CASSYGFSGNTIYF
TRBJ2-6,-,TRBV9,-,TGTGCCAGCAGCGTACCTCCGGACGGGGTCCTGACTTTC,CASSVPPDGVLTF
TRBJ1-4,-,TRBV20-1,-,TGCAGTGCTAGTAGTCAACCAACTAATGAAAAACTGTTTTTT,CSASSQPTNEKLFF
TRBJ1-2,-,TRBV2,-,TGTGCCAGCAGTGGAGCGCCCGGGCAGGCCCACTTC,CASSGAPGQAHF
TRBJ1-5,-,TRBV3-1/TRBV3-2,-,TGTGCCAGCAGCCAAGGATGGGGAGGGGTCGGCCAGCCCCAGCATTTT,CASSQGWGGVGQPQHF
TRBJ2-3,-,TRBV5-4,-,TGTGCCAGCAGCCCCCCGAAAGGCACAGATACGCAGTATTTT,CASSPPKGTDTQYF